This T cell receptor beta chain derives from a study of cytomegalovirus exposure and HLA in healthy donors (dated by TCRdb to 2016 to 2017). Looking at the study overall: An earlier analysis of around 600 of the donors reported 250 to 300 Gb of sequence data and some 100 million unique TCR beta sequences from about 200 million T cells. An early release that covered around 590 HLA-typed donors contained about 300 gigabases of sequencing data and about 93 million unique TCR sequences. Of the roughly 400 genotyped donors, approximately 83% fell in the genetic ancestry cluster associated with self-reported Caucasian donors. The study was designed to test whether signatures of past pathogen exposure could be identified by cataloging public T cell receptors. The study profiled the T cell repertoires of under 700 subjects by immunosequencing and related them to cytomegalovirus serostatus. In addition to the first cohort of around 670 subjects, a separate validation cohort of approximately 130 different subjects was used. To predict cytomegalovirus infection status, the study brought together high-throughput TCR immunosequencing, statistical association of individual TCRs with disease status, and machine learning. In a later analysis, previously published TCR beta repertoires from 550 to 750 donors were re-analyzed and high-resolution HLA genotyping was added so that TCR occurrence patterns could be studied. Rather than drawing on any new phenotypic data, the later analysis identified candidate immune exposures from TCR beta sequences and the way those sequences occurred across donors. An earlier analysis of a few hundred of the donors applied high-throughput TCR beta sequencing to assess whether each TCR beta V gene segment acted as functional or pseudogenic. Donor age, sex, ethnicity and CMV serostatus were collected together with the repertoire data. In a later genetic analysis, genome-wide SNP genotypes for about 55% of the roughly 700 donors were used, and that subset was treated as a discovery cohort. All discovery cohort repertoires had been generated on a single sequencing platform. Both class I and class II loci were covered by HLA typing, at four-digit resolution. The number of donors typed differed by locus, with 629-630 for A, B, C, DRB1 and DQB1, roughly 520 for DQA1, 606 for DPA1, and around 430 for DPB1. Four or five DR-DQ haplotypes were treated as single units for association and clustering because of strong linkage in the cohort. Among 398 genotyped donors of the cohort, an average of 235,054 unique TCR beta nucleotide sequences were sequenced per donor, roughly 18% of them non-productive. Broad study findings and their caveats: Compared with equally common non-associated chains, HLA-associated TCR beta chains in a later analysis were more clonally expanded and had lower generation probabilities. Specific HLA alleles were associated with roughly 17,000 TCR beta sequences at a false discovery rate of 0.05 in a later analysis. The authors suggested that the approach could potentially be generalized to other disease states and immunological phenotypes. In both the original and validation cohorts, the classifier was reported to diagnose cytomegalovirus status with high specificity and sensitivity. Assigning TCR associations to individual alleles was difficult when HLA alleles, especially DR and DQ, strongly co-occurred. Across donors, most TCR sequences were observed very rarely, whereas some public TCRs were present in many individuals. Broadly in line with IMGT annotations, most TCR beta V segments showed up in productive rearrangements about 87% or about 30% of the time in an earlier analysis of approximately 640 of the donors. A later analysis found that most CMV-associated TCR beta chains appeared HLA-restricted, with HLA associations seemingly driven largely by CMV exposure. A later genetic analysis associated a missense DCLRE1C variant with V-gene and J-gene trimming of TCR beta chains, and an independent cohort replicated the association. In a later genetic analysis, fewer N-insertions in productive TCRs were reported among donors in an Asian-associated ancestry cluster than the approximately 670-donor mean. A cluster of highly shared sequence variants was judged likely to represent a technical artifact of the sequencing pipeline. CMV serostatus was the only immune exposure information available for the cohort. Because counts were too low, about 18 rarely observed V segments, including chromosome 9 orphons, were excluded from the earlier analysis of roughly 580 of the donors. Some IMGT-functional V segments, including TRBV6-2 and TRBV6-3, could not be told apart with the 87-base-pair reads, so those segments were excluded. In vitro tests confirmed that a few of the cytomegalovirus-associated TCR beta chains recognize cytomegalovirus antigens. Because HLA typing was missing for some donors at each locus, association tests included only the typed subset. In a later analysis, the rate of TCR association differed among HLA loci, with DRB1 alleles having the most associated TCRs and HLA-C alleles having the fewest. The study gave a list of under 200 TCR beta chains associated with cytomegalovirus. Presence/absence analyses assumed roughly uniform sequencing depth across donors, an assumption that may not hold. Linkage disequilibrium might explain the correlated functional status among segregating V segments, but an unknown experimental factor could not be excluded. A further reported finding was that TCR beta sequences accurately predicted the HLA-A and HLA-B alleles for most subjects in the first cohort. Several of the top co-occurrence clusters appeared to be linked to parvovirus B19, influenza, CMV and Epstein-Barr virus, according to a later analysis. Only TCR beta chains were sequenced in this cohort, and the absence of alpha or paired-chain data limited detectable features.

In total, just over 650 healthy bone marrow donors made up the cohort. At the time of sampling, every cohort member was nominally healthy, though immune exposures that went unrecorded were likely present. The donor tested CMV seropositive, placing the donor among the 289 seropositive members of the cohort. Each donor provided a peripheral blood sample, and peripheral blood mononuclear cells were used for TCR beta sequencing. The Qiagen DNeasy Blood Extraction Kit was used to extract genomic DNA from the blood cell samples. Library construction relied on the immunoSEQ multiplex PCR assay. A mixture of 60 forward primers for TCR Vbeta segments and 13 reverse primers for TCR Jbeta segments was used in the multiplex PCR. The CDR3 region of rearranged TCR beta genes was amplified from genomic DNA by a multiplex PCR assay. On the Illumina HiSeq System, the amplified TCR beta libraries were sequenced as 87-base-pair reads. On the study's bioinformatics: A later analysis counted tens of millions of unique TCR beta chains across the 640 or so repertoires, and about 10 million of these chains were shared by at least two donors. To remove PCR and sequencing errors, raw reads were error-corrected and collapsed into unique sequences using a nearest-neighbor algorithm that merged closely related sequences. Alignment of CDR3 sequences to IMGT reference sequences was used to assign V, D and J gene segments. For a sequence to be retained, at least a six-nucleotide match to both a V gene segment and a J gene segment was required. Rearrangements were classified as productive when the CDR3 lacked stop codons and remained in frame with V and J, and all other rearrangements were classified as non-productive. CDR3 was defined according to IMGT convention as the region running from the second conserved V-encoded cysteine to the conserved J-encoded phenylalanine. Sequences without an unambiguous match to a single V gene segment were excluded from the earlier analysis of about 630 of the donors. In an earlier analysis of more than 500 of the donors, a V segment was called functional when productive rearrangements were above 56.7%, and segregating when the standard deviation between donors exceeded 5%. A statistical classification framework was built to diagnose cytomegalovirus status from the catalog of TCR beta chain sequences. In a later analysis, V and J genes were assigned by comparing TCR nucleotide sequences against IMGT/GENE-DB human TR gene sequences. The TCRdist pipeline was used in a later analysis to assign CDR3 sequences and most-parsimonious VDJ recombination scenarios. In a later analysis, each TCR beta chain was defined by its CDR3 amino acid sequence together with its V-gene family, and reads without a unique V-gene family were excluded. As a way to deal with suspected cross-contamination and a sequencing artifact, a later analysis dropped 592 nucleotide sequences that were highly shared and had low generation probability. For each public chain, a later analysis derived a clonal expansion index from normalized ranks of inferred template counts within each repertoire. Generation probabilities in a later analysis came from a VDJ recombination model fitted to out-of-frame rearrangements, and those results were checked against IGoR. Hypergeometric tests were used in a later analysis to score TCR-TCR, TCR-HLA and TCR-CMV co-occurrence, with a repertoire-size bias correction applied to the TCR pairs. A later analysis estimated false discovery rates by permuting HLA or CMV assignments 20 times. A later analysis grouped co-occurring TCRs with DBSCAN, adding TCRdist sequence similarity when clustering within HLA-allele-positive subsets. Co-occurrence clustering excluded repertoires with fewer than 30,000 or more than 120,000 public chains, plus five with anomalous nucleotide sharing. TCRdb retrieved this table from immuneACCESS and kept in-frame rearrangements only. Not all clones are present; in checked studies, unresolved V genes account for under half, and no reason is known for the remainder. That table supplies the V and J calls and clone size; D and trimming were determined from the DNA. The sample records about 82,000 clones, less than 80% of which are singletons. The top ten clonotypes cover 15% of the sample.

Concerning this clone: Its antigen is still unknown. The input lacks base qualities; no much larger clone sits a single base away.

Its CDR3 holds 14 amino acids, cysteine through phenylalanine. The retained sequence is limited to the CDR3, 42 bases, with the frame set at the first base. From V the trimming removes 6 bases and from J it removes 5 bases, while the gene matches leave 10 bases of the junction unaccounted for. The germline V gene gives CDR1 as MNHNS and CDR2 as SASEGT. The sequence was obtained from a woman in her thirties or forties in good health and CMV-seropositive. The chain was built from TRBV6-1 and TRBJ2-7; TRBD1 fits 7 bases in the junction. Sequencing was carried out using PBMCs. The DNA sequence is given as TGTGCCAGCAGATCTAAACAGGGGTTTGACGAGCAGTACTTC. Translated, this is CASRSKQGFDEQYF.